Following are 27 T cell receptor beta chains from one sample sequenced in a study of blood T cell repertoires in COVID-19. Using immunoSEQ multiplex PCR, the repertoire was profiled, and TCRdb retains in-frame clones only, with some absent. This sample has under 150,000 clones, with roughly 90% found just once. Input material: peripheral blood. Source of these receptors: a man in his 70s with active COVID-19.

This clone was observed a few times. This chain joins TRBV30 and TRBJ2-7; unclear D gene. CDR3 size: 13 residues. In germline, CDR1 is GTSNPN, CDR2 SVGIG (reference sequence). Trimming stripped 3 bases from V and 2 bases from J, with 11 bases between. The CDR3 coding sequence is TGTGCCTGGAGCTCTACAGCTACCTACGAGCAGTACTTC. Its protein product is CAWSSTATYEQYF.

This clone has just one count. This chain uses TRBV6-5 with TRBJ2-7, with 9 nucleotides matching TRBD1. Germline-derived CDR1 and CDR2 are MNHEY and SVGAGI. Trimming cost V 6 bases and J 4 bases; bases outside gene matches: 7. This CDR3 is built from 14 residues. In DNA form, the CDR3 reads TGTGCCAGCAGCGCCGGGACAGGGAAATACGAGCAGTACTTC. Its protein product is CASSAGTGKYEQYF.

Comment on this clone: A read error may account for a junction end that differs from germline. The V call is TRBV28, the J call TRBJ2-5, with D perhaps matching TRBD2 (6 bases). The germline gives CDR1 MDHEN, CDR2 SYDVKM. The CDR3 is made up of 13 amino acids. The CDR3 loop reads CVSSRVRGETQYF. The CDR3 DNA reads TGTGTCAGCAGCCGGGTTCGGGGGGAGACCCAGTACTTC.

The chain employs TRBV28 and TRBJ2-4; 11 nucleotides match TRBD1. CDR1 is MDHEN and CDR2 is SYDVKM in the germline V gene. V gave up 2 bases and J gave up 6 bases; unmatched junction bases: 3. The length of the CDR3 is 15 residues. For the CDR3, the DNA is TGTGCCAGCAGTTTAGCCGGGACAGGGGGAAACATTCAGTACTTC. Translated, it gives CASSLAGTGGNIQYF.

V is TRBV4-3 and J is TRBJ2-7; D might be TRBD2 (5 bases). V was trimmed by 1 base and J by 3 bases, leaving 13 bases between them. In germline, CDR1 is LGHNA, CDR2 YSLEER. This CDR3 spans 15 amino acids. CDR3 loop: CASSQAGNTVYEQYF. The CDR3 DNA reads as TGCGCCAGCAGCCAAGCGGGGAACACGGTCTACGAGCAGTACTTC.

On this clone: Other nucleotide sequences in the sample specify the same CDR3. The CDR3, as DNA: TGTGCCAGCAGCTTAACGGGGGGAGAGACCCAGTACTTC. Translation: CASSLTGGETQYF. This sequence joins TRBV7-3 and TRBJ2-5; D is possibly TRBD2 (6 bases). V gave up 0 bases and J gave up 4 bases, with 6 bases separating them. This CDR3 region has 13 residues. Germline CDR1 is SGHTA and CDR2 is FQGTGA.

The chain has TRBV29-1 and TRBJ2-1; no reliable D call. The CDR3 is made up of 11 amino acids. V lost 3 bases, J lost 7 bases, and 7 bases lay in between. CDR1 is SQVTM and CDR2 is ANQGSEA in the germline V gene. CDR3 in amino acids: CSVDRVNEQFF. CDR3 coding DNA: TGCAGCGTTGACCGAGTTAATGAGCAGTTCTTC.

This clone was counted a few times. The V call is TRBV6-5, the J call TRBJ2-3, with 10 nucleotides matching TRBD1. This CDR3 is 14 amino acids long. With V trimmed by 6 bases and J by 2 bases, 2 bases remained unmatched. Germline CDR1 reads MNHEY; CDR2 reads SVGAGI. The DNA of the CDR3 is TGTGCCAGCAGGACAGGGGGCCCCACAGATACGCAGTATTTT. Amino acid sequence: CASRTGGPTDTQYF.

This clone has only one observation. The chain has TRBV18 and TRBJ2-5, with 9 nucleotides matching TRBD2. The trim removed 6 bases at V and 2 bases at J, leaving 7 bases unmatched. Germline lookup yields CDR1 KGHSH and CDR2 LQKENI. This CDR3 comprises 15 residues. CDR3 sequence (DNA): TGTGCCAGCTCCCCGCGGGGGGGAGTTCAAGAGACCCAGTACTTC. Translated: CASSPRGGVQETQYF.

This clone was recorded only once. CDR3 nucleotide sequence: TGCGCCAGCAGCCAAGAGACAGGAACTGCCAAAAACATTCAGTACTTC. This translates into CASSQETGTAKNIQYF. The rearrangement uses TRBV4-1 and TRBJ2-4; perhaps TRBD1 as D (6 bases). The length of the CDR3 is 16 residues. Germline CDR1 reads MGHRA; CDR2 reads YSYEKL. V was cut by 0 bases and J by 1 base, with 10 bases left in between.

The chain couples TRBV28 to TRBJ2-7; D remains unclear. This CDR3 contains 12 residues. Germline V gene data show CDR1 as MDHEN and CDR2 as SYDVKM. V was clipped by 1 base and J by 3 bases, with 4 bases between them. The CDR3 DNA sequence: TGTGCCAGCAGTTTATCCCGCTACGAGCAGTACTTC. Its protein is CASSLSRYEQYF.

The chain carries TRBV29-1 and TRBJ1-5; the D gene is possibly TRBD1 (6 bases). The CDR3 extends over 13 amino acids. Trimming pared 6 bases from V and 5 bases from J, leaving 14 bases between. CDR1 and CDR2 from the germline V gene are SQVTM and ANQGSEA. The CDR3 bases are TGCAGCGTGGGGGCAGGGGCCCATCAGCCCCAGCATTTT. Amino acid sequence: CSVGAGAHQPQHF.

The chain recombines TRBV25-1 with TRBJ2-7, with D unresolved. The CDR3 length is 13 residues. The V end was cut by 0 bases, the J end by 5 bases, with 8 bases between. Per germline, CDR1 MGHDK and CDR2 SYGVNS. This CDR3 is CASSEYITDEQYF. The CDR3 DNA is TGTGCCAGCAGTGAATATATAACGGACGAGCAGTACTTC.

This chain connects TRBV28 to TRBJ2-1, with 10 nucleotides matching TRBD2. The V gene end was trimmed by 7 bases and the J gene end by 10 bases; junction bases not matched to a gene: 13. The germline gives CDR1 MDHEN, CDR2 SYDVKM. The CDR3 spans 15 residues. The DNA for the CDR3 is TGTGCCAGCACCTCTAGGCCTAGCGGGGGCGGGGAGCAGTTCTTC. It specifies CASTSRPSGGGEQFF.

This clone has more than one count but fewer than ten. V usage is TRBV7-8 and J usage is TRBJ1-4; D is ambiguous. Between the trimmed V and J ends, which lost 8 bases and 7 bases, there was a span of 17 bases. CDR3 length: 14 amino acids. Looked up from germline, CDR1 is SGHVS and CDR2 is FQNEAQ. CDR3 residues: CASLGGRLGEKLFF. The CDR3 DNA reads TGTGCCAGCTTGGGCGGGAGGTTGGGTGAAAAACTGTTTTTT.

This clone was counted between two and nine times. V gene TRBV5-4 combines with J gene TRBJ2-1; the match to TRBD1 covers 7 bases. Unmatched junction bases numbered 6, after V lost 6 bases and J lost 0 bases. CDR1 is SGHNT, CDR2 YYREEE, per germline (reference sequence). CDR3 size: 15 residues. The CDR3 region is CASIPQGSSYNEQFF. The CDR3 coding sequence is TGTGCCAGCATCCCACAGGGGAGCTCCTACAATGAGCAGTTCTTC.

This clone was recorded once. The CDR3 nucleotides read TGTGCCAGCAGGACGCCTAGCTCCTACGAGCAGTACTTC. Protein: CASRTPSSYEQYF. The V gene is TRBV28, the J gene TRBJ2-7, with D uncertain. Germline V gene data show CDR1 as MDHEN and CDR2 as SYDVKM. The CDR3 extends over 13 amino acids. Trimming took 6 bases from V and 0 from J, leaving 9 bases between them.

This clone was found many times. The gene calls are TRBV14 and TRBJ2-7; D gene ambiguous. CDR3 length equals 15 residues. Trimming cost V 4 bases and J 3 bases, with 16 bases left between them. Germline assignment: CDR1 SGHDN and CDR2 FVKESK. CDR3 nucleotide sequence: TGTGCCAGCAGCCCCTTGGGCCTTATCGGCTACGAGCAGTACTTC. The encoded protein is CASSPLGLIGYEQYF.

V is TRBV6-5 and J is TRBJ2-7, with D maybe TRBD1 (5 bases). CDR1 is MNHEY and CDR2 is SVGAGI in the germline V gene. Trimming shortened V by 0 bases and J by 7 bases, and 7 bases separated the two germline ends. This CDR3 is 12 amino acids long. The CDR3 sequence: CASSYSGREQYF. The CDR3 DNA follows: TGTGCCAGCAGTTACTCGGGGCGGGAGCAGTACTTC.

The chain has TRBV29-1 and TRBJ2-1; 8 bases align to TRBD1. This CDR3 comprises 12 residues. CDR1 SQVTM and CDR2 ANQGSEA come from the germline V gene. J was trimmed by 6 bases and V by 7 bases; bases with no gene match: 5. The CDR3 nucleotides read TGCAGCGGGCAGGGGGCGCCCAATGAGCAGTTCTTC. This gives the protein CSGQGAPNEQFF.

The V call is TRBV11-2, the J call TRBJ2-3, with 8 bases aligning to TRBD2. The trim removed 3 bases at V and 6 bases at J, leaving 5 bases unmatched. CDR3 length: 14 amino acids. Germline values: CDR1 SGHAT, CDR2 FQNNGV. This chain's CDR3 is CASSFTGGGDTQYF. The CDR3 nucleotides are TGTGCCAGCAGCTTCACGGGAGGGGGGGATACGCAGTATTTT.

This rearrangement joins TRBV7-8 to TRBJ2-7, with a possible D match to TRBD1 (7 bases). V lost 2 bases, J lost 4 bases, and 21 bases lay in between. The CDR3 is 17 residues long. Germline V gene sequence: CDR1 SGHVS, CDR2 FQNEAQ. The CDR3 reads CASSLKSGPGGFYEQYF. CDR3 DNA sequence: TGTGCCAGCAGCTTAAAGAGCGGGCCAGGGGGGTTTTACGAGCAGTACTTC.

This chain uses TRBV5-4 with TRBJ1-2; unclear D gene. V was cut by 0 bases and J by 4 bases, with 7 bases left in between. The CDR3 runs 13 residues. Germline V gene data show CDR1 as SGHNT and CDR2 as YYREEE (reference sequence). The CDR3 here is CASSLEGGYGYTF. CDR3 nucleotides: TGTGCCAGCAGCTTGGAAGGCGGCTATGGCTACACCTTC.

The chain links TRBV6-5 to TRBJ2-1; 8 positions agree with TRBD2. Germline-derived CDR1 and CDR2 are MNHEY and SVGAGI. The CDR3 covers 15 residues. Trimming removed 5 bases from V and 6 bases from J; junction bases left unmatched: 9. The CDR3 coding sequence is TGTGCCAGCAGTCCCCTTACGGGAGGGATCAATGAGCAGTTCTTC. This codes for CASSPLTGGINEQFF.

The chain recombines TRBV6-6 with TRBJ2-7; 8 positions match TRBD1. Germline V gene data show CDR1 as MNHNY and CDR2 as SVGAGI (reference sequence). The CDR3 spans 15 residues. V was clipped by 5 bases and J by 1 base; unmatched bases: 7. The CDR3 loop is CASSPRTGTSYEQYF. The CDR3 DNA is TGTGCCAGCAGTCCTCGGACAGGGACGTCCTACGAGCAGTACTTC.

This chain connects TRBV7-3 to TRBJ1-2; D ambiguous. The CDR3 totals 13 residues. Between the trimmed V and J ends, which lost 0 bases and 2 bases, there was a span of 4 bases. CDR1 and CDR2 from the germline V gene are SGHTA and FQGTGA. The CDR3 DNA follows: TGTGCCAGCAGCTTAACAGCCAACTATGGCTACACCTTC. Protein: CASSLTANYGYTF.

The chain combines TRBV28 with TRBJ2-7; D remains ambiguous. CDR3 size: 18 residues. V dropped 4 bases and J dropped 4 bases, with 26 bases sitting between them. Germline V gene sequence: CDR1 MDHEN, CDR2 SYDVKM. The DNA of the CDR3 is TGTGCCAGCAGTTCGGGTCGGTTGAGGAAGGCCCCCCATTACGAGCAGTACTTC. It codes for CASSSGRLRKAPHYEQYF.